This TCR beta chain was profiled in a study of blood T cell repertoires in COVID-19 (dated by TCRdb to the early 2020s). A note on the overall study: The collaborator samples originated in the United States, Italy and Spain and spanned the acute and convalescent phases of COVID-19. The prospective study material was composed of cDNA or gDNA derived from T cells, B-cell-depleted T cells, or PBMCs. The dataset comprised deeply sampled blood TCRbeta repertoires from subjects exposed to, actively infected with, or recovered from COVID-19. The repertoires were made available in a free public database intended to serve as a resource for research on the immune response to SARS-CoV-2. The samples were drawn from two sources: the first 160 participants of the ongoing ImmuneRACE study, and 1,254 subjects contributed by 6 global collaborators. The sample metadata nearly always contained a de-identified subject ID, COVID-19 status, age in years and sex. Where HLA class I and class II types were available, the types were taken from metadata supplied by the sample provider, not from assay-based typing. General findings and caveats noted by the study authors: The amount of clinical and demographic metadata varied by source and participant and was provided uncurated.

Each collaborating institution followed its own protocols to collect whole blood in K2EDTA tubes. For TCRbeta analysis, collaborator samples were shipped as frozen whole blood, as isolated PBMCs, or as DNA extracted from either sample type. To note about this clone: Which antigen it targets is not known. Base qualities are not at hand, and no much larger clone is one base apart.

TCRbeta CDR3 regions were amplified from genomic DNA using the immunoSEQ Assay, a bias-controlled multiplex PCR. As for the authors' bioinformatics: Nucleated cell counts per sample were estimated from amplification of reference gene primers within the assay. To quantify the absolute abundance of each unique TCRbeta CDR3 rearrangement, sequence reads were collapsed and filtered. For each sample, productive Simpson clonality was calculated by taking the square root of Simpson's diversity index across productive rearrangements. In TCRdb, the immuneACCESS table is reduced to in-frame sequences with V and J assigned. These tables do not hold every clone; where another copy was compared, an unresolved V gene accounts for under half, and the others remain unexplained. V and J calls and clone size are given by that table; D and trimming were obtained from the DNA. The sample includes about 190,000 clones, with 70% to 90% observed a single time. Approximately 4.5% of the sample goes to the ten largest clones.

The germline V end is reduced by 2 bases and the J end by 3 bases; junction bases left unmatched: 4. CDR1 is given as MNHEY and CDR2 as SVGEGT, both from the germline V gene. There are 15 amino acids in the CDR3, from cysteine to phenylalanine inclusive. The sequence is cut down to CDR3 DNA, 45 bases in frame from base 1. The chain is encoded by TRBV6-2 or TRBV6-3 joined to TRBJ1-5; 7 bases in the junction line up with TRBD1. Sequenced: peripheral blood. The receptor was isolated from a human donor in a cohort sampled during active COVID-19. Here is the DNA: TGTGCCAGCAGTTACGGGACAGCTATCAATCAGCCCCAGCATTTT. This gives the protein CASSYGTAINQPQHF.